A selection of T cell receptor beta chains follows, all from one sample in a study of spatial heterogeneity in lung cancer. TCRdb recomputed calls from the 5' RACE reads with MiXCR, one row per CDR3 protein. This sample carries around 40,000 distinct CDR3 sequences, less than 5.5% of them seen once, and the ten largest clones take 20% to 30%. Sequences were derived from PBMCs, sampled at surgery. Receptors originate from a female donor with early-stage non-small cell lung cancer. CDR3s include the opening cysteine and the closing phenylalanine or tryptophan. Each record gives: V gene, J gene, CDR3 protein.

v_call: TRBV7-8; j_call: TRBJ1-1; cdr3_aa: CASSLPGGLTEAFF
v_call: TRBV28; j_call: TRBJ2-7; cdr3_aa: CASSLLSRYEQYF
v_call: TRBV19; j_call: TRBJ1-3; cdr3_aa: CASSGSLKTGNTIYF
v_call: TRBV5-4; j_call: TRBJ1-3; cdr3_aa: CASSLEVTRGAGNTIYF
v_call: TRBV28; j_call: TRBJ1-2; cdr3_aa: CASSLAPSGYTF
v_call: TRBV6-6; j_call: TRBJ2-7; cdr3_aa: CASTPGTAYEQYF
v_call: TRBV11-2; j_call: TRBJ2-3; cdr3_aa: CASSRLSAVGTDTQYF
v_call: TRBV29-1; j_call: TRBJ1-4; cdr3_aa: CSANSPTNEKLFF
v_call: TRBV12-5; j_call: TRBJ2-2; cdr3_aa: CASAPVAGGELFF
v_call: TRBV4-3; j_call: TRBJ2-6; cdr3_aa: CASSQVSGGLSGANVLTF
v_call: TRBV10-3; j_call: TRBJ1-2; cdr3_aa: CANSQVSGGYGYTF
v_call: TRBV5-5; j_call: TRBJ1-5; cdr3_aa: CASSSDGDTQQPQHF
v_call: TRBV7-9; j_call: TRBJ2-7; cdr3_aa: CASSLGGGNEQYF
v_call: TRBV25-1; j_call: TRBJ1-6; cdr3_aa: CASQSSDRINSPLHF
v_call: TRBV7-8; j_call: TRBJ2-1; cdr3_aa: CASSLTVGGGFVGEQFF
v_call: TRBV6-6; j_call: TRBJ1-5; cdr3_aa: CASRPEGMHQPQHF
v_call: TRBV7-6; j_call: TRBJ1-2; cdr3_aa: CASSFVQGADGYTF
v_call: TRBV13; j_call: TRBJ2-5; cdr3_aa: CASSRLAGLQETQYF
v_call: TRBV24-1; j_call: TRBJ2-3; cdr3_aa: CATSDLTGPRTDTQYF
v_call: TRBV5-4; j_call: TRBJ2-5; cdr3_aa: CASSLGQREETQYF
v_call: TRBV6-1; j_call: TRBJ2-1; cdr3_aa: CASRGQMRHNEQFF
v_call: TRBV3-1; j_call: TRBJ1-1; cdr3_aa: CASTFGWGAEAFF
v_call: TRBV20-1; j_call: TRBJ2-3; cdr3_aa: CSADVAGTDTQYF
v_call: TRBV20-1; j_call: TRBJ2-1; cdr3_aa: CSARDQGRITYNEQFF
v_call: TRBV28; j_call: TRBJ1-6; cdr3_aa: CASSLRRQNSPLHF
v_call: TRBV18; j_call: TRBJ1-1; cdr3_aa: CASSPPRGRTEAFF
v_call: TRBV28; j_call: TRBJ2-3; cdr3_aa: CASSLFPRDLMTDTQYF
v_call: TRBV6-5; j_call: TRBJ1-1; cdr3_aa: CASSQDTMNTEAFF
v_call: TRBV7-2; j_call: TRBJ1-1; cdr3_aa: CASSLSLNTEAFF
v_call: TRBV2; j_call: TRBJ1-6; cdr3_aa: CASSLGTGVSPLHF
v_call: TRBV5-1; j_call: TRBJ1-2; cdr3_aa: CASSLGQVALKDGYTF
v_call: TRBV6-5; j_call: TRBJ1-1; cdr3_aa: CASSYSLDRGINTEAFF
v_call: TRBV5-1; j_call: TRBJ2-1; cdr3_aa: CASSLGDTGTRISNEQFF
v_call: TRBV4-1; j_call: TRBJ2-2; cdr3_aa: CASSQVQLTGELFF
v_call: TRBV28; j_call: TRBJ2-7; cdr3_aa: CASSFGVRGLSYEQYF
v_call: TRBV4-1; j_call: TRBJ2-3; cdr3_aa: CASSEASARSTDTQYF
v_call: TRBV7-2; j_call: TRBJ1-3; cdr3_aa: CASSFGTGTGNTIYF
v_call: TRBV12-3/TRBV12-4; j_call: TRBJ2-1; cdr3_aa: CASSLTPHRGKYNEQFF
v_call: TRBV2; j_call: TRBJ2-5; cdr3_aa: CASRGRSWETQYF
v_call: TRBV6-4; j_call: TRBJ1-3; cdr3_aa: CASSDSWGRNTIYF
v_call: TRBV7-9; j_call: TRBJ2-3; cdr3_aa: CASTLLRPLYTDTQYF
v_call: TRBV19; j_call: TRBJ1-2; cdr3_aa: CASSIDQGLYGYTF
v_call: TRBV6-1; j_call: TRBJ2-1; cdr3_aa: CASSDLEEQGISYNEQFF
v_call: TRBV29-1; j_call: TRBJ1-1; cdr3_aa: CSVGDLNTEAFF
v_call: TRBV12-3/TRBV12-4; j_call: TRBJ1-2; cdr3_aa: CASSGRTGPNNYGYTF
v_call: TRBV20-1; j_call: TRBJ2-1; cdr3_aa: CSASWRRNSYNEQFF
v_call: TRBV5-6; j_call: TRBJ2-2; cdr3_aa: CASSSGTNTGELFF
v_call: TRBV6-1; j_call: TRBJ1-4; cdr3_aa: CASSRTASNEKLFF
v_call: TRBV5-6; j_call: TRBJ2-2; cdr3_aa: CASSLGLATGELFF
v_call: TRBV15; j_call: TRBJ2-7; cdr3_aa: CATSPTTSYEQYF
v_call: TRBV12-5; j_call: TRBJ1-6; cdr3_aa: CASGLRTIRIVNSPLHF